This T cell receptor beta chain emerged from a study of CD8+ T cells in alopecia areata. Following extraction, RNA underwent reverse transcription to cDNA, which served as the sequencing template. Assay: immunoSEQ multiplex PCR; the TCRdb copy retains only in-frame clones and omits some. This sample has about 170,000 clones, with approximately 52% found just once. Germline CDR1 SQVTM, CDR2 ANQGSEA. The CDR3 length is 14 residues. V lost 3 bases and J 13 bases, leaving 22 bases between the germline ends. The treatment is: oral pan-JAK inhibitor, 5-10 mg twice daily. The V call is TRBV29-1, the J call TRBJ2-1; D assignment may be TRBD1 or TRBD2 (5 bases each). This receptor was identified in a human donor with alopecia areata. The input for sequencing was CD4+ T cells sorted from blood, taken between weeks 55 and 65, from a patient treated with tofacitinib. The CDR3 nucleotides read TGCAGCGTTGATATGGGGACCCTTAACCCGATCCAGTTCTTC. Its translation is CSVDMGTLNPIQFF.